This T cell receptor beta chain appears in the sequencing data of a study of identical twins. Study findings and constraints: Modeled out-of-frame TCR alpha sharing in monozygotic twins fell below observed levels. Reduced insertions were recorded for abundant cord blood beta clonotypes, with no such pattern in memory repertoires. Conclusions were based on cross-sectional statistical analysis, without following the same donors.

The CDR3 runs 11 residues. V was pared by 7 bases and J by 4 bases, with 7 bases between. Germline CDR1 is MNHEY and CDR2 is SVGAGI. The authors used template switching to add a universal primer site and gave cDNA unique molecular identifiers. TCRdb itself ran the 5' RACE reads through MiXCR, one entry per CDR3 protein. This table holds around 220,000 distinct CDR3 sequences, over 9.5% found once. With regard to this clonotype: Its antigen remains unknown.

The origin of this receptor is a man aged 45 to 65 in good health. The genes are TRBV6-5 and TRBJ1-1, with unresolved D. Sequenced: memory T cells sorted from blood. The CDR3: CASTGGTEAFF. CDR3 sequence (DNA): TGTGCCAGCACGGGTGGCACTGAAGCTTTCTTT.